This entry concerns a single T cell receptor beta chain. What it recognizes is unknown. This record comes from a study of graft-versus-host responses after intestinal transplantation. Overall study context: Every recipient underwent anti-thymocyte globulin induction, then tacrolimus and steroids for around three years.

The ends lost 8 bases at V and 2 bases at J; junction bases unmatched: 13. The CDR3 covers 16 residues. The V gene's germline CDR1 is SNHLY and CDR2 FYNNEI. The table came from immunoSEQ multiplex PCR; TCRdb's copy has only in-frame clones and leaves some out. Here the sample spans about 90,000 clones, about 93% being singletons. This sequence originates from a human donor who was the organ donor for an intestinal transplant. This sample comprised unstimulated CD8+ T cells sorted from spleen or lymph node cells, obtained before transplant. The V gene is TRBV2, the J gene TRBJ2-7, with TRBD2 matching over 9 bases. CDR3 bases: TGTGCCAGCGGGGCGGCGGGAGGGCCGGACCCCTACGAGCAGTACTTC. It translates to CASGAAGGPDPYEQYF.